The clone carrying this T cell receptor beta chain occurred a few times. The target antigen is unknown. Regarding time point: persistent/refractory GD, antithyroid drugs over 5 years with positive TRAb. RNA from PBMCs was the source of the TCR library. Graves' disease diagnosis followed American Thyroid Association guidelines. The patients were enrolled through endocrinology in Xi'an, China. Assembly of TCR beta libraries relied on iRepertoire HTBI primers together with Arm-PCR of CDR3 regions. TCRdb reprocessed the multiplex PCR reads via MiXCR and lists one record per CDR3 protein. The table has 600,000 to 800,000 distinct CDR3 sequences, 25% to 35% seen once. The sample comes from a study of regulatory T cells in long-lasting Graves disease. Study results and caveats: Persistent Graves' patients possessed reduced TCR diversity relative to recently diagnosed ones.

Trimming removed 4 bases from V and 2 bases from J; junction bases left unmatched: 13. The CDR3 has 19 residues. Looked up from germline, CDR1 is ENHRY and CDR2 is SYGVKD. This TCR derives from a female donor with Graves disease. This sequence joins TRBV10-3 and TRBJ2-7, with 14 bases identical to TRBD2. The sequences come from peripheral blood mononuclear cells (PBMCs), collected when the disease was refractory, from a patient treated with antithyroid drugs. The CDR3 nucleotides read TGTGCCATCAGTGGGCACCCATCTCAGACTAGCGGGAGGGCCTACGAGCAGTACTTC. It is translated as CAISGHPSQTSGRAYEQYF.